A selection of T cell receptor beta chains follows, all from one sample in a study of blood T cell repertoires in COVID-19. Method: immunoSEQ multiplex PCR; TCRdb's copy keeps in-frame clones and lacks some. The sample lists about 250,000 clones, roughly 82% occurring once. Sequenced material: peripheral blood. The receptors were gathered from an elderly woman with active or convalescent COVID-19. Each CDR3 is given with its conserved first and last residue. The order of the fields is clone size, D gene, J gene, CDR3 length, V gene, CDR3 protein, CDR3 DNA. A D gene is named only where the DNA matches it firmly. Rows give clone size only sometimes, using once, few, many, or a class for an expanded clone.

once	NA	TRBJ1-1	12	TRBV28	CASSTRDTEAFF	TGTGCCAGCTCAACCCGGGACACTGAAGCTTTCTTT
NA	NA	TRBJ2-5	16	TRBV2	CASSSGITNLGETQYF	TGTGCCAGCAGTTCAGGGATAACTAATTTAGGCGAGACCCAGTACTTC
NA	TRBD1	TRBJ2-6	17	TRBV3-1/TRBV3-2	CASSRGQGRSGANVLTF	TGTGCCAGCAGCCGCGGACAGGGGCGCTCTGGGGCCAACGTCCTGACTTTC
NA	TRBD1	TRBJ2-1	15	TRBV5-1	CASSIQGSSYNEQFF	TGCGCCAGCAGCATACAGGGGAGCTCCTACAATGAGCAGTTCTTC
NA	TRBD1	TRBJ1-6	15	TRBV5-6	CASSLYGTGNSPLHF	TGTGCCAGCAGCTTGTATGGGACAGGGAATTCACCCCTCCACTTT
NA	NA	TRBJ1-6	13	TRBV18	CASSPAGNSPLHF	TGTGCCAGCTCACCTGCAGGAAACTCACCCCTCCACTTT
NA	TRBD2	TRBJ2-1	16	TRBV19	CASRRTSGGISNEQFF	TGTGCCAGTAGAAGGACTAGCGGGGGGATCTCCAATGAGCAGTTCTTC
NA	NA	TRBJ2-6	14	TRBV5-1	CASSQASGANVLTF	TGCGCCAGCAGCCAGGCCTCTGGGGCCAACGTCCTGACTTTC
NA	TRBD1	TRBJ1-3	16	TRBV5-6	CASSLVGTASGNTIYF	TGTGCCAGCAGCTTGGTAGGGACAGCCTCTGGAAACACCATATATTTT
NA	NA	TRBJ2-1	14	TRBV7-2	CASSLALVYNEQFF	TGTGCCAGCAGCTTAGCGCTAGTATACAATGAGCAGTTCTTC
few	NA	TRBJ2-2	14	TRBV28	CASRPGGEGGELFF	TGTGCCAGCAGGCCGGGGGGCGAAGGCGGGGAGCTGTTTTTT
NA	NA	TRBJ1-2	18	TRBV28	CASRLGSYGTPTNYGYTF	TGTGCCAGCAGGCTTGGCTCTTACGGGACTCCTACTAACTATGGCTACACCTTC
NA	NA	TRBJ1-3	15	TRBV7-2	CASSFVLSPGNTIYF	TGTGCCAGCAGCTTTGTCCTGAGTCCTGGAAACACCATATATTTT
few	NA	TRBJ2-7	17	TRBV27	CASSLAFEQLSSYEQYF	TGTGCCAGCAGTTTAGCATTTGAACAGTTGAGCTCCTACGAGCAGTACTTC
NA	NA	TRBJ2-3	15	TRBV19	CASSMLAGSTDTQYF	TGTGCCAGTAGTATGCTGGCGGGAAGCACAGATACGCAGTATTTT
NA	NA	TRBJ1-1	13	TRBV28	CASRQTGNRVAFF	TGTGCCAGCAGACAAACAGGGAACCGGGTGGCTTTCTTT
NA	NA	TRBJ2-3	15	TRBV13	CASSTRQRSTDTQYF	TGTGCCAGCAGCACAAGACAGAGGAGCACAGATACGCAGTATTTT
NA	TRBD1	TRBJ1-2	14	TRBV27	CASSPGTAAGGYTF	TGTGCCAGCAGTCCGGGGACAGCAGCTGGTGGCTACACCTTC
NA	NA	TRBJ1-1	17	TRBV30	CAWSFRRPGGTNTEAFF	TGTGCCTGGAGTTTCCGCCGACCGGGCGGGACGAATACTGAAGCTTTCTTT
NA	TRBD1	TRBJ1-1	16	TRBV19	CASSMGTGRVNTEAFF	TGTGCCAGTAGTATGGGGACAGGGCGAGTGAACACTGAAGCTTTCTTT
NA	NA	TRBJ1-6	16	TRBV5-6	CASSFVFSGVGSPLHF	TGTGCCAGCAGCTTCGTATTCTCGGGGGTTGGTTCACCCCTCCACTTT
few	NA	TRBJ2-1	13	TRBV7-2	CASSLTGLNEQFF	TGTGCCAGCAGCTTGACAGGCCTTAATGAGCAGTTCTTC
NA	NA	TRBJ2-5	14	TRBV28	CASHPEGAEETQYF	TGTGCCAGCCATCCGGAGGGGGCAGAAGAGACCCAGTACTTC
NA	TRBD1	TRBJ2-2	13	TRBV3-1/TRBV3-2	CASHTGETGELFF	TGTGCCAGCCATACAGGGGAAACCGGGGAGCTGTTTTTT
NA	TRBD1	TRBJ1-2	16	TRBV5-1	CASSLAIDQGAYGYTF	TGCGCCAGCAGCTTGGCCATTGACCAGGGGGCCTATGGCTACACCTTC
NA	NA	TRBJ2-1	14	TRBV7-2	CASSFTGVSNEQFF	TGTGCCAGCAGCTTCACGGGGGTGAGTAATGAGCAGTTCTTC
NA	NA	TRBJ1-4	15	TRBV4-1	CASSQVGATNEKLFF	TGCGCCAGCAGCCAAGTCGGTGCAACTAATGAAAAACTGTTTTTT
NA	TRBD2	TRBJ2-7	15	TRBV5-3	CARSLTSGSSYEQYF	TGTGCCAGAAGCCTGACTAGCGGGAGCTCCTACGAGCAGTACTTC
NA	TRBD2	TRBJ2-3	15	TRBV5-1	CASSSSGSGSDTQYF	TGCGCCAGCAGCTCTAGCGGGAGTGGCTCAGATACGCAGTATTTT
NA	TRBD2	TRBJ2-3	15	TRBV27	CASSFVRGGQDTQYF	TGTGCCAGCAGTTTCGTCCGGGGGGGCCAGGATACGCAGTATTTT
once	TRBD1	TRBJ1-3	13	TRBV28	CASRGQGRDTIYF	TGTGCCAGCAGGGGACAGGGGCGGGACACCATATATTTT
NA	NA	TRBJ2-1	21	TRBV21-1	CASSKARDIGLAGEAANEQFF	TGTGCCAGCAGCAAAGCCCGTGACATAGGACTAGCGGGAGAAGCTGCCAATGAGCAGTTCTTC
NA	TRBD2	TRBJ2-7	15	TRBV5-1	CASSLEGGRHYEQYF	TGCGCCAGCAGCTTGGAGGGCGGGAGGCACTACGAGCAGTACTTC
few	TRBD1	TRBJ2-7	16	TRBV28	CASSSYGQAGSYEQYF	TGTGCCAGCAGTTCATACGGACAGGCTGGCTCCTACGAGCAGTACTTC
NA	NA	TRBJ2-5	16	TRBV3-1/TRBV3-2	CASSQSPAGPRETQYF	TGTGCCAGCAGCCAGTCTCCAGCGGGTCCTCGAGAGACCCAGTACTTC
NA	TRBD1	TRBJ1-3	15	TRBV27	CASSLGRGAGNTIYF	TGTGCCAGCAGTTTAGGCAGGGGGGCGGGAAACACCATATATTTT
NA	NA	TRBJ1-1	13	TRBV28	CASSPSVHTEAFF	TGTGCCAGCAGTCCATCAGTACACACTGAAGCTTTCTTT